These 6 T cell receptor beta chains were sequenced from one sample in a study of T cells in tuberculosis. Thawed, overnight-rested PBMC were stained with GMM-loaded CD1B tetramer, viability dye and anti-CD3, then sorted. CD1B tetramers were loaded with Rhodococcus equi-derived C32 glucose monomycolate. Repertoires were generated with immunoSEQ multiplex PCR, while TCRdb's copy carries only in-frame clones and drops some. The table lists roughly 92,000 clones, approximately 91% of them singletons. The specimen sequenced was CD1b-GMM tetramer-negative cells sorted from PBMCs. The receptors here all came from an adult woman with latent tuberculosis.

The chain has TRBV18 and TRBJ1-2; 10 nucleotides align to TRBD1. This CDR3 is 15 amino acids long. CDR1 is KGHSH and CDR2 is LQKENI in the germline V gene. The ends lost 3 bases at V and 4 bases at J; junction bases unmatched: 5. The CDR3 reads CASSPGTGVSYGYTF. CDR3 DNA: TGTGCCAGCTCACCTGGGACAGGGGTGAGCTATGGCTACACCTTC.

The chain has TRBV9 and TRBJ2-7; D gene uncertain. Germline V gene data show CDR1 as SGDLS and CDR2 as YYNGEE. Deletions cut 4 bases from V and 0 bases from J, with 11 bases between. This CDR3 contains 14 residues. In nucleotides, the CDR3 is TGTGCCAGCAGCCCGAGTGGAGCCTCCTACGAGCAGTACGTC. Its translation is CASSPSGASYEQYV.

V usage is TRBV28 and J usage is TRBJ2-1; 10 bases agree with TRBD1. This CDR3 has 16 amino acids. Per germline, CDR1 MDHEN and CDR2 SYDVKM. The V gene end was trimmed by 5 bases and the J gene end by 7 bases; junction bases not matched to a gene: 11. The CDR3 nucleotides read TGTGCCAGCAGTCCCTATACGGGACAGGGGAAAAATGAGCAGTTCTTC. This gives the protein CASSPYTGQGKNEQFF.

The chain carries TRBV5-5 and TRBJ2-7, with 8 bases lining up with TRBD1. The CDR3 covers 15 residues. V was clipped by 0 bases and J by 3 bases; unmatched bases: 5. CDR1 is SGHKS and CDR2 is YYEKEE in the germline V gene (reference sequence). The CDR3 DNA reads as TGTGCCAGCAGCTTGGGAGGACAGGGAGGCTACGAGCAGTACTTC. Translation gives CASSLGGQGGYEQYF.

V gene TRBV28 combines with J gene TRBJ1-5; D may be TRBD1 (5 bases). The CDR3 totals 16 residues. Germline V gene sequence: CDR1 MDHEN, CDR2 SYDVKM. Trimming took off 5 bases at V and 2 bases at J, with 16 bases between the two ends. In nucleotides, the CDR3 is TGTGCCAGCAGTCCGGGAGGGGACCAAGGCAATCAGCCCCAGCATTTT. Its protein is CASSPGGDQGNQPQHF.

The rearrangement joins TRBV6-1 to TRBJ2-7, with TRBD1 matching 9 bases. The V gene end was trimmed by 5 bases and the J gene end by 6 bases; junction bases not matched to a gene: 8. The germline V gene encodes CDR1 MNHNS and CDR2 SASEGT. The CDR3 has 14 amino acids. The chain's CDR3 is CASSLDPDRGEQYF. The CDR3 nucleotides read TGTGCCAGCAGTTTAGACCCGGACAGGGGCGAGCAGTACTTC.